Listed here are 28 T cell receptor beta chains from one sample, sequenced in a study of CD8 T cell repertoires and HIV-1 epitope variants (TCRdb year 2020). Library preparation employed the immunoSEQ multiplex PCR assay. Held by TCRdb, this immuneACCESS table contains in-frame sequences only and omits some clones. Under half of the omission traces to an unresolved V gene where checked; the cause of the rest is unknown. This sample lists more than 4,000 clones; 66% were detected once. 35% to 50% of the sample belongs to the ten largest clones. Their specific antigens are unknown. The sample comprised cultured CD8+ T cells derived from PBMCs. Receptors originate from a male donor with HIV.

This clone has more than one count but fewer than ten. This sequence joins TRBV5-6 and TRBJ2-7; D ambiguous. With 1 base removed from V and 2 bases from J, the gap between germline ends came to 1 base. Per germline, CDR1 SGHDT and CDR2 YYEEEE. This CDR3 has 11 residues. CDR3 amino acids: CASSLTYEQYF. CDR3 in DNA: TGTGCCAGCAGCTTGACCTACGAGCAGTACTTC.

The V and J genes are TRBV10-3 and TRBJ2-2; no definite D call. V was pared by 0 bases and J by 6 bases, with 2 bases between. CDR1 is ENHRY and CDR2 is SYGVKD in the germline V gene. The CDR3 is 12 amino acids. CDR3 nucleotides: TGTGCCATCAGTGAGTCCGCCGGGGAGCTGTTTTTT. Translating gives CAISESAGELFF.

The CDR3 sequence: CASSPTGMVPEAFF. The CDR3, as DNA: TGTGCCAGCAGCCCAACAGGGATGGTCCCTGAAGCTTTCTTT. The J gene is TRBJ1-1, the V gene TRBV7-2; TRBD1 might be the D (6 bases). The germline V and J ends were trimmed by 5 bases and 6 bases, with 16 bases remaining between them. The CDR3 extends over 14 amino acids. Germline V CDR1 and CDR2: SGHTA, FQGNSA.

J is TRBJ2-7 and V is TRBV5-6; possible D gene TRBD1, 6 bases. Trimming took 4 bases from V and 0 from J, leaving 11 bases between them. The CDR3 is 14 amino acids. Germline CDR1 SGHDT, CDR2 YYEEEE. CDR3 loop: CASSLQGISYEQYF. The DNA for the CDR3 is TGTGCCAGCAGCCTACAGGGAATCTCCTACGAGCAGTACTTC.

The table lists this clone with a few counts. The CDR3 spells CASSIGQGLGNEKLFF. The CDR3 DNA is TGTGCCAGCAGCATTGGGCAGGGCCTGGGTAATGAAAAACTGTTTTTT. The chain combines TRBV6-6 with TRBJ1-4, with D perhaps matching TRBD1 (5 bases). The CDR3 is 16 amino acids. Germline CDR1 reads MNHNY; CDR2 reads SVGAGI (reference sequence). The V and J ends lost 6 bases and 4 bases respectively, with 18 bases between them.

The chain has TRBV6-1 and TRBJ2-1; TRBD2 is a possible D gene (5 bases). The CDR3 contains 16 residues. Germline V gene lookup returns CDR1 MNHNS and CDR2 SASEGT. The V end lost 3 bases, the J end lost 5 bases, and 17 bases lay between the germline ends. CDR3 amino acids: CASSDYHPAGHNEQFF. The CDR3 coding sequence is TGTGCCAGCAGTGACTACCATCCTGCGGGTCACAATGAGCAGTTCTTC.

This clone appeared once. V and J are TRBV9 and TRBJ2-1; D not resolved. In germline, CDR1 is SGDLS, CDR2 YYNGEE. The V and J ends lost 1 base and 8 bases respectively, with 10 bases between them. The length of the CDR3 is 13 residues. The CDR3, as DNA: TGTGCCAGCAGCGTATCCAGCTGGGATGAGCAGTTCTTC. Translation gives CASSVSSWDEQFF.

The rearrangement joins TRBV9 to TRBJ2-3; D may match TRBD1 or TRBD2 (5 bases each). V was pared by 0 bases and J by 0 bases, with 11 bases between. Germline V gene sequence: CDR1 SGDLS, CDR2 YYNGEE. The CDR3 is 16 residues long. The DNA of the CDR3 is TGTGCCAGCAGCGTAGCCGGGGCGACTAGCACAGATACGCAGTATTTT. It yields the protein CASSVAGATSTDTQYF.

This sequence joins TRBV10-1 and TRBJ2-1; perhaps D is TRBD1 or TRBD2 (5 bases each). Germline CDR1 and CDR2: WNHNN and SYGVQD (reference sequence). With 8 bases removed from V and 4 bases from J, the gap between germline ends came to 9 bases. CDR3 length: 12 residues. The CDR3 DNA reads TGCGCCAGCTCGGGACCATACAATGAGCAGTTCTTC. Its protein product is CASSGPYNEQFF.

Judged by abundance, this clone is medium-sized. The J gene is TRBJ1-5, the V gene TRBV4-2; maybe TRBD1 (5 bases). CDR1 is LGHNA, CDR2 YNFKEQ, per germline. Trimming removed 0 bases at V and 3 bases at J, with 9 bases between. The CDR3 is 15 residues long. The CDR3 reads CASSQEGETNQPQHF. The CDR3 bases are TGTGCCAGCAGCCAAGAAGGGGAAACCAATCAGCCCCAGCATTTT.

This clone appeared a few times. The V and J genes are TRBV7-6 and TRBJ2-7; D gene unclear. Germline lookup yields CDR1 SGHVS and CDR2 FNYEAQ. CDR3 length: 13 amino acids. The V end was cut by 7 bases, the J end by 0 bases, with 10 bases between. The CDR3 is CASTPESSYEQYF. The CDR3 coding sequence is TGTGCCAGCACCCCGGAAAGCTCCTACGAGCAGTACTTC.

The chain is built from TRBV11-2 and TRBJ2-7; D call uncertain. Trimming shortened V by 4 bases and J by 4 bases, and 14 bases separated the two germline ends. Per the germline V gene, CDR1 is SGHAT and CDR2 is FQNNGV. This CDR3 region has 14 residues. The CDR3 DNA sequence: TGTGCCAGCAGCTATCAGGAGATCATGTACGAGCAGTACTTC. Translated, it gives CASSYQEIMYEQYF.

The V gene is TRBV7-6, the J gene TRBJ1-4; TRBD1 matches 9 bases. CDR3 length: 19 amino acids. The trim removed 1 base at V and 0 bases at J, leaving 9 bases unmatched. The germline gives CDR1 SGHVS, CDR2 FNYEAQ. The CDR3 nucleotides are TGTGCCAGCAGCTTAGATCCACAGGGGGCGGTTGCAACTAATGAAAAACTGTTTTTT. As protein: CASSLDPQGAVATNEKLFF.

The chain has TRBV10-3 and TRBJ2-7; 8 bases fit TRBD2. Germline V gene sequence: CDR1 ENHRY, CDR2 SYGVKD. V lost 3 bases to trimming and J lost 1 base; unmatched junction nucleotides: 2. CDR3 length: 14 amino acids. The CDR3 region has the DNA TGTGCCATCAGTGATAAGCGGGGGTCCTACGAGCAGTACTTC. Amino acid sequence: CAISDKRGSYEQYF.

V gene TRBV5-6 combines with J gene TRBJ2-1; D is undetermined. In germline, CDR1 is SGHDT, CDR2 YYEEEE. This CDR3 is 12 amino acids long. The V gene lost 0 bases and the J gene lost 6 bases, with 4 bases spanning the gap. This CDR3 reads CASSLVSNEQFF. DNA for the CDR3: TGTGCCAGCAGCTTGGTATCCAATGAGCAGTTCTTC.

The chain links TRBV4-3 to TRBJ1-2, with a weak D call TRBD1 (6 bases). Germline CDR1 and CDR2: LGHNA and YSLEER. Deletions cut 3 bases from V and 3 bases from J, with 14 bases between. The CDR3 extends over 15 amino acids. CDR3 bases: TGCGCCAGCAGCCAGGCCCTACAGGGAGACTATGGCTACACCTTC. Its protein is CASSQALQGDYGYTF.

The chain combines TRBV9 with TRBJ1-4, with a tentative D call TRBD1 (6 bases). In germline, CDR1 is SGDLS, CDR2 YYNGEE. The CDR3 loop spans 15 amino acids. Trimming stripped 3 bases from V and 8 bases from J, with 17 bases between. Here the CDR3 reads CASSEGGDKAEKLFF. CDR3 bases: TGTGCCAGCAGCGAGGGGGGTGACAAAGCAGAAAAACTGTTTTTT.

In its sample, this clone was seen once. This chain links TRBV28 with TRBJ1-5; 7 nucleotides line up with TRBD1. This CDR3 comprises 15 residues. The germline gives CDR1 MDHEN, CDR2 SYDVKM. This chain's CDR3 is CAVSGGVSGNQPQHF. CDR3 bases: TGTGCGGTTTCAGGGGGGGTGTCGGGCAATCAGCCCCAGCATTTT. The whole variable domain, filled in from reference TRBV28 and TRBJ1-5, reads DVKVTQSSRYLVKRTGEKVFLECVQDMDHENMFWYRQDPGLGLRLIYFSYDVKMKEKGDIPEGYSVSREKKERFSLILESASTNQTSMYLCAVSGGVSGNQPQHFGDGTRLSIL.

The chain uses TRBV10-2 and TRBJ2-1; D unclear. This CDR3 has 11 amino acids. V was clipped by 6 bases and J by 9 bases, with 9 bases between them. The germline CDR1 and CDR2 sequences are WSHSY and SAAADI. The CDR3 protein is CASRESAEQFF. The CDR3 DNA reads TGCGCCAGCAGGGAATCGGCTGAGCAGTTCTTC.

The genes are TRBV28 and TRBJ2-1; D not certain. CDR3 size: 16 residues. Germline assignment: CDR1 MDHEN and CDR2 SYDVKM. The V end was cut by 3 bases, the J end by 0 bases, with 12 bases between. The CDR3 region is CASSLAYRSSYNEQFF. The CDR3 bases are TGTGCCAGCAGTTTGGCTTACAGAAGCTCCTACAATGAGCAGTTCTTC.

The table lists this clone with a few counts. The chain combines TRBV6-6 with TRBJ1-2; D unresolved. The ends were cut back, 2 bases at V and 5 bases at J, with 12 bases in the middle. This CDR3 is built from 14 residues. Germline CDR1 is MNHNY and CDR2 is SVGAGI (reference sequence). CDR3 sequence: CASSYEGRLYGYTF. DNA of the CDR3: TGTGCCAGCAGTTACGAAGGACGGTTATATGGCTACACCTTC.

The chain has TRBV5-1 and TRBJ2-7, with 12 bases identical to TRBD2. The V gene's germline CDR1 is SGHRS and CDR2 YFSETQ. The CDR3 length is 16 residues. Trimming removed 1 base from V and 0 bases from J; junction bases left unmatched: 2. The CDR3 loop is CASSLKTSGSSYEQYF. CDR3 bases: TGCGCCAGCAGCTTGAAGACTAGCGGGAGCTCCTACGAGCAGTACTTC.

J is TRBJ2-7 and V is TRBV19; no reliable D call. V gave up 3 bases and J gave up 2 bases, with 11 bases separating them. Germline CDR1 reads LNHDA; CDR2 reads SQIVND (reference sequence). This CDR3 is 14 amino acids long. The CDR3 loop is CASSIGKGAYEQYF. CDR3 nucleotides: TGTGCCAGTAGTATTGGGAAAGGCGCCTACGAGCAGTACTTC.

V usage is TRBV28 and J usage is TRBJ2-7; 12 bases fit TRBD2. Germline V CDR1 and CDR2: MDHEN, SYDVKM. This CDR3 is 15 amino acids long. V lost 8 bases and J lost 1; bases outside the gene matches: 6. This CDR3 is CASRGTSGQSYEQYF. In nucleotides, the CDR3 is TGTGCCAGCCGGGGGACTAGCGGGCAATCCTACGAGCAGTACTTC.

This CDR3 reads CARTGTGPYEQYF. The CDR3 bases are TGTGCCAGAACTGGGACAGGGCCCTACGAGCAGTACTTC. The chain joins TRBV2 to TRBJ2-7, with 9 bases identical to TRBD1. The CDR3 is 13 amino acids. The ends lost 9 bases at V and 2 bases at J; junction bases unmatched: 5. Germline V gene lookup returns CDR1 SNHLY and CDR2 FYNNEI.

This chain uses TRBV5-6 with TRBJ1-3; tentative D call: TRBD1 (5 bases). The CDR3 sequence is 13 residues long. V was cut by 1 base and J by 7 bases, with 9 bases left in between. Looked up from germline, CDR1 is SGHDT and CDR2 is YYEEEE. The CDR3 DNA is TGTGCCAGCAGCTTGATAGGGGCGAACACCATATATTTT. Residues: CASSLIGANTIYF.

The V and J genes are TRBV11-2 and TRBJ2-7; 8 nucleotides line up with TRBD1. The CDR3 has 14 amino acids. Trimming cost V 5 bases and J 5 bases; bases outside gene matches: 8. CDR1 and CDR2 from the germline V gene are SGHAT and FQNNGV. The CDR3 nucleotides read TGTGCCAGCAGCGCGGACAGGGCAAATCACGAGCAGTACTTC. This encodes CASSADRANHEQYF.

This clone was seen once. The chain uses TRBV28 and TRBJ1-4; D remains unclear. Germline lookup yields CDR1 MDHEN and CDR2 SYDVKM. Trimming cost V 5 bases and J 4 bases, with 11 bases left between them. The CDR3 runs to 14 residues. The CDR3 DNA follows: TGTGCCAGCAGTCCCCTCGGGAATAATGAAAAACTGTTTTTT. Translated: CASSPLGNNEKLFF.